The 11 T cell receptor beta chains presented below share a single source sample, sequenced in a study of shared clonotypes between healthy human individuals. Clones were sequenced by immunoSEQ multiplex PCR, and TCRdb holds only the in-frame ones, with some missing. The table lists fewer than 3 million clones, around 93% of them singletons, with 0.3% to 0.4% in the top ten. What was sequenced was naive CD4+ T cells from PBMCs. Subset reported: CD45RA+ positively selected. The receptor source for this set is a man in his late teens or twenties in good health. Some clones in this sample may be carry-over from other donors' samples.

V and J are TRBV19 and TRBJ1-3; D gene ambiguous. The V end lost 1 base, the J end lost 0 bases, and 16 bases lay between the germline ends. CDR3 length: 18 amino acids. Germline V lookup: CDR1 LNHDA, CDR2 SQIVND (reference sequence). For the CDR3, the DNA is TGTGCCAGTAGTATAGGCGGGGTGGGAGATGCCTCTGGAAACACCATATATTTT. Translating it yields CASSIGGVGDASGNTIYF.

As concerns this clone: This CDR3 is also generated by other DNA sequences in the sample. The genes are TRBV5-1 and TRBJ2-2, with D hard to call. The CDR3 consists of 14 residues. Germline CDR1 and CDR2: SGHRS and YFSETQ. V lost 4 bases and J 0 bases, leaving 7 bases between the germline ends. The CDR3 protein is CASSGDPNTGELFF. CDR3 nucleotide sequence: TGCGCCAGCAGCGGTGACCCGAACACCGGGGAGCTGTTTTTT.

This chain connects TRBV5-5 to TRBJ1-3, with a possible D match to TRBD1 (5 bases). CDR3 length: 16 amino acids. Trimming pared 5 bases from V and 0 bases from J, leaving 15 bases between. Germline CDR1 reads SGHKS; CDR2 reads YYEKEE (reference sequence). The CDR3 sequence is CASRVGPGASGNTIYF. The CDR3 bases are TGTGCCAGCAGGGTTGGGCCCGGGGCCTCTGGAAACACCATATATTTT.

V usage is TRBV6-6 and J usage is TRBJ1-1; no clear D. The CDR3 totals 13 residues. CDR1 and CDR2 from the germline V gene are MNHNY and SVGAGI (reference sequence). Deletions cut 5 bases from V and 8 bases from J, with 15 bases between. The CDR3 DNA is TGTGCCAGCAGTCCCTTGGACGGAGGGGAAGCTTTCTTT. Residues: CASSPLDGGEAFF.

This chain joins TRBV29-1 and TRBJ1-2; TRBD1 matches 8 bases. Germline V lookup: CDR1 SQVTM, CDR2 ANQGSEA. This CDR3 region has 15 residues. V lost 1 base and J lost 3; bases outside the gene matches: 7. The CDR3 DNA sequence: TGCAGCGTTGAAGCAGGGGGCGTCTTAGACTATGGCTACACCTTC. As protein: CSVEAGGVLDYGYTF.

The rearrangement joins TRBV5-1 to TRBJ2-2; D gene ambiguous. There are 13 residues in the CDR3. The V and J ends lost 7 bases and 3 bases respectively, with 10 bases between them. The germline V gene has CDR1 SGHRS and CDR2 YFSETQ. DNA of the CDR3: TGCGCCAGCGGATCAACGGACACCGGGGAGCTGTTTTTT. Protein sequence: CASGSTDTGELFF.

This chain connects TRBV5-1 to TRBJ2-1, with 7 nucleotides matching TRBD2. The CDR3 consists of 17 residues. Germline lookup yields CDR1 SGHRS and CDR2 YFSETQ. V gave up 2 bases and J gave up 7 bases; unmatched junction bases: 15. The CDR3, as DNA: TGCGCCAGCAGCTTTCTAAAAGGGCTAGCGGCGGGGAATGAGCAGTTCTTC. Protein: CASSFLKGLAAGNEQFF.

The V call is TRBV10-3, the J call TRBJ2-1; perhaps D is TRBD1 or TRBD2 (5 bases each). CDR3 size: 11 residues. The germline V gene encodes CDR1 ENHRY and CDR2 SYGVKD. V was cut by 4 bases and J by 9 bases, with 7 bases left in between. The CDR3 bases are TGTGCCATCAGTGGGGGGATTGAGCAGTTCTTC. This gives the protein CAISGGIEQFF.

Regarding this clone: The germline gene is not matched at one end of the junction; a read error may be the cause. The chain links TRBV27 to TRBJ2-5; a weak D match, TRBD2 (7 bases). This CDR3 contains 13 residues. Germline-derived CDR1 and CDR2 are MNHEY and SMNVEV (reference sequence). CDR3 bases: TGTGCCAGCAGCTTATTAGGGGGGGGGACCCAGTACTTC. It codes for CASSLLGGGTQYF.

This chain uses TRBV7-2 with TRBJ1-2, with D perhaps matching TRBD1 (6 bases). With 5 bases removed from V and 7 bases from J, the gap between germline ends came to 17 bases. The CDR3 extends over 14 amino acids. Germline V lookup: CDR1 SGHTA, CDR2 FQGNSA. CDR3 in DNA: TGTGCCAGCAGCCCGGGCAGGGACATTGGTGGCTACACCTTC. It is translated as CASSPGRDIGGYTF.

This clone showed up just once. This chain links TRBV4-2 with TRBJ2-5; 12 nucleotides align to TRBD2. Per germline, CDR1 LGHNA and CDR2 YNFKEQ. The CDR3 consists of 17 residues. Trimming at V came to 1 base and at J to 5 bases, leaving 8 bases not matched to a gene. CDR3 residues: CASSQGPGTSGWETQYF. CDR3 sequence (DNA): TGTGCCAGCAGCCAAGGACCGGGGACTAGCGGGTGGGAGACCCAGTACTTC.